This T cell receptor beta chain was identified in a study of blood T cell repertoires in COVID-19. The CDR3 spans 14 residues. Germline loops: CDR1 LGHNA, CDR2 YSLEER. V shed 3 bases, J shed 10 bases, and the junction held 8 bases outside the gene matches. Libraries were prepared by immunoSEQ multiplex PCR; TCRdb keeps only in-frame clonotypes and omits some of them. Of under 95,000 clones listed, roughly 88% are singletons. This TCR derives from a woman older than 75 with active or convalescent COVID-19. This rearrangement joins TRBV4-3 to TRBJ2-3; the match to TRBD2 covers 9 bases. Source material: peripheral blood. The CDR3 loop is CASSQAGGGRAQYF. CDR3 nucleotide sequence: TGCGCCAGCAGCCAGGCGGGGGGGGGCCGGGCGCAGTATTTT.